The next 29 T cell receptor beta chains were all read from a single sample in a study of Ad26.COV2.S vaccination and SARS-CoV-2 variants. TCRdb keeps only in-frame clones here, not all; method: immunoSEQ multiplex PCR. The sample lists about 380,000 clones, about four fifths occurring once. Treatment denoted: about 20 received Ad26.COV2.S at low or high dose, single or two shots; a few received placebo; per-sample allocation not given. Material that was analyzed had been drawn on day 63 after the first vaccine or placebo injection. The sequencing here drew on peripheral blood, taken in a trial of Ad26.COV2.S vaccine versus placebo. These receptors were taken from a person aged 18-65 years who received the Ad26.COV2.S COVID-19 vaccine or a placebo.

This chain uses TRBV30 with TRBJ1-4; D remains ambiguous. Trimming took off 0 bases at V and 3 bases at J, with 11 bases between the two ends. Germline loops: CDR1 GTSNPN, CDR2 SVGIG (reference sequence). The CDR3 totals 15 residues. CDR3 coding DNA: TGTGCCTGGAGTGTACGATGGAGGCCTAATGAAAAACTGTTTTTT. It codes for CAWSVRWRPNEKLFF.

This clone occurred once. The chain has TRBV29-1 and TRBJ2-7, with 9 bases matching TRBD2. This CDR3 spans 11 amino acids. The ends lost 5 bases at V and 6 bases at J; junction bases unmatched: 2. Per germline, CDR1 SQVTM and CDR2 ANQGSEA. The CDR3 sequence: CSVRREGEQYF. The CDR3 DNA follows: TGCAGCGTTAGGCGGGAGGGCGAGCAGTACTTC.

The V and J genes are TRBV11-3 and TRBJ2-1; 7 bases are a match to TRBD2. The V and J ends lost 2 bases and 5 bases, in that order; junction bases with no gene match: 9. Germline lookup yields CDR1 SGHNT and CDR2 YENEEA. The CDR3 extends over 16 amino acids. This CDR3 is CASSLILTSADNEQFF. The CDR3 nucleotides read TGTGCCAGCAGCTTAATTTTAACTAGCGCTGACAATGAGCAGTTCTTC. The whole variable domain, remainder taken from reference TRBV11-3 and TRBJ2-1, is EAGVVQSPRYKIIEKKQPVAFWCNPISGHNTLYWYLQNLGQGPELLIRYENEEAVDDSQLPKDRFSAERLKGVDSTLKIQPAELGDSAVYLCASSLILTSADNEQFFGPGTRLTVL.

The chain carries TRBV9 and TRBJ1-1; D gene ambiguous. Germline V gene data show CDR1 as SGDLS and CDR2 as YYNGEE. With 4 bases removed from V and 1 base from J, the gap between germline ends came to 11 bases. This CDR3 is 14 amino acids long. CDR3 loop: CASSMVVRNTEAFF. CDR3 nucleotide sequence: TGTGCCAGCAGCATGGTTGTTCGGAACACTGAAGCTTTCTTT.

CDR3 residues: CASSQPGSYQETQYF. The CDR3 DNA is TGCGCCAGCAGCCAGCCCGGATCTTATCAAGAGACCCAGTACTTC. This chain links TRBV4-1 with TRBJ2-5; no clear D. Germline-derived CDR1 and CDR2 are MGHRA and YSYEKL. The CDR3 runs 15 residues. Trimming cost V 3 bases and J 2 bases, with 13 bases left between them.

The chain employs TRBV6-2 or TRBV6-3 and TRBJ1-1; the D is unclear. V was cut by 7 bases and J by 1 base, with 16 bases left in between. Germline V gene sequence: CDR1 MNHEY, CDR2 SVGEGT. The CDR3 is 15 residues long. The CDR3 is CASTPLRERNTEAFF. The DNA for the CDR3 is TGTGCCAGCACCCCCCTAAGGGAGCGGAACACTGAAGCTTTCTTT.

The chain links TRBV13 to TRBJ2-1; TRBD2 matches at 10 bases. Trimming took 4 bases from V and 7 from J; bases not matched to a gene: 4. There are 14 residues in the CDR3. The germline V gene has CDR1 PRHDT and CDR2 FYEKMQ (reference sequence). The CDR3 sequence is CASSSQTSGNEQFF. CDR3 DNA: TGTGCCAGCAGCTCCCAGACTAGCGGGAATGAGCAGTTCTTC.

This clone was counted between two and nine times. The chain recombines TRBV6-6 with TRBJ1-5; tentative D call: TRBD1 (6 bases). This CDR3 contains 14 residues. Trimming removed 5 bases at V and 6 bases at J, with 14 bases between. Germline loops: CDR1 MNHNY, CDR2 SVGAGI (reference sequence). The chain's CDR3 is CASSPPGGLQPQHF. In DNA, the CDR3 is TGTGCCAGCAGTCCCCCCGGGGGGCTTCAGCCCCAGCATTTT.

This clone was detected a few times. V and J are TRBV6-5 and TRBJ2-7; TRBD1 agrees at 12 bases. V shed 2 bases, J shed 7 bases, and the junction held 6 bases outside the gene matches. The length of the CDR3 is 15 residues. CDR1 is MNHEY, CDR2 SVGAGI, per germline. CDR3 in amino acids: CASSYEGQGAREQYF. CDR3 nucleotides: TGTGCCAGCAGTTACGAGGGACAGGGGGCGAGAGAGCAGTACTTC.

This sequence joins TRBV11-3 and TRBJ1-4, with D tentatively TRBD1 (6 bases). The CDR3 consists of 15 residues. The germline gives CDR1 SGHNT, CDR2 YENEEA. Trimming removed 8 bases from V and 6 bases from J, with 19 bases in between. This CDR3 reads CASSSQGLRDEKLFF. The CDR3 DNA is TGTGCCAGCTCATCCCAGGGGCTTAGGGATGAAAAACTGTTTTTT.

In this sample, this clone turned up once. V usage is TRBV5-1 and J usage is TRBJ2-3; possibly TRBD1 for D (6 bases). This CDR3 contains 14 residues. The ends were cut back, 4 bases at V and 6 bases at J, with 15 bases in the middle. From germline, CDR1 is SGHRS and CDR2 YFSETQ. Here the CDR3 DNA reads TGCGCCAGCAGCCTCGGGACACCGCGGGATACGCAGTATTTT. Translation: CASSLGTPRDTQYF.

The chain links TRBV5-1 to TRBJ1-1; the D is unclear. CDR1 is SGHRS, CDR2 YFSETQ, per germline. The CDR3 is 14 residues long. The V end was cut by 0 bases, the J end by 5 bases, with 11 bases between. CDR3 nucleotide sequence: TGCGCCAGCAGCTTGGCCTCGGGCCGAACTGAAGCTTTCTTT. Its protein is CASSLASGRTEAFF.

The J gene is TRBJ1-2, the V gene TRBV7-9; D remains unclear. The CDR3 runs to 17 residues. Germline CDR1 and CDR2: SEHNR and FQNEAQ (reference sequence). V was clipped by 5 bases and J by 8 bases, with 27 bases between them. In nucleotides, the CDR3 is TGTGCCAGCAGCCCCCACCCGGGAGCGAGGGTAACGGGGGGCTACACCTTC. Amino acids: CASSPHPGARVTGGYTF.

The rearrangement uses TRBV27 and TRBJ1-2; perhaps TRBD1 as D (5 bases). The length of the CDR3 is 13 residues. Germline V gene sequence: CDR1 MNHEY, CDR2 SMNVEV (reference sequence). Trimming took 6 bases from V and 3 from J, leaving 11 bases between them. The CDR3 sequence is CASSPGPDYGYTF. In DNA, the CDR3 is TGTGCCAGCAGCCCGGGACCGGACTATGGCTACACCTTC.

CDR3 sequence reads: CASSPVGSGNTIYF. CDR3 DNA: TGTGCCAGCAGCCCCGTCGGCTCTGGAAACACCATATATTTT. The V gene is TRBV7-9, the J gene TRBJ1-3; no clear D gene. Germline CDR1 and CDR2: SEHNR and FQNEAQ (reference sequence). Trimming removed 5 bases from V and 0 bases from J, with 8 bases in between. The CDR3 consists of 14 residues.

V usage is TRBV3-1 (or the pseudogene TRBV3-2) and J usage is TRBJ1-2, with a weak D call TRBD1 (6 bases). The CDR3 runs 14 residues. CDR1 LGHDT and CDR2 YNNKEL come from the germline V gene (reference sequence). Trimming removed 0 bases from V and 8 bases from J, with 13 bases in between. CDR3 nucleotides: TGTGCCAGCAGCCAAGATATGGGGGGGCGCGGCTACACCTTC. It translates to CASSQDMGGRGYTF.

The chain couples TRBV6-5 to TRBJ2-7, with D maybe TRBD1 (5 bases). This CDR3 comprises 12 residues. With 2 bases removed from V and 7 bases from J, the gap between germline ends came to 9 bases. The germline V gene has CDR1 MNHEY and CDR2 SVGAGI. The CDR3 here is CASSYRGWEQYF. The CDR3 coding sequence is TGTGCCAGCAGTTACAGGGGCTGGGAGCAGTACTTC.

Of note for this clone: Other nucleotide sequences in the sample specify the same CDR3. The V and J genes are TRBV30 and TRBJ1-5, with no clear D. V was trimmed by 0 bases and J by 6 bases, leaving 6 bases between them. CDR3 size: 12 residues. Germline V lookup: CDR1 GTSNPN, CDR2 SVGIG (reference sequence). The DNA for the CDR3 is TGTGCCTGGAGTGTACGGGGTCAGCCCCAGCATTTT. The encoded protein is CAWSVRGQPQHF.

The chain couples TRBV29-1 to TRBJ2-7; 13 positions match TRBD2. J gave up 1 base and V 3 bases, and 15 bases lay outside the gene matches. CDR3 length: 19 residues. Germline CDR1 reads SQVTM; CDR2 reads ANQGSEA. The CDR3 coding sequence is TGCAGCGTTGACCCTCTGGGGCGACTGACTAGCGGGAGGTCCTACGAGCAGTACTTC. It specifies CSVDPLGRLTSGRSYEQYF.

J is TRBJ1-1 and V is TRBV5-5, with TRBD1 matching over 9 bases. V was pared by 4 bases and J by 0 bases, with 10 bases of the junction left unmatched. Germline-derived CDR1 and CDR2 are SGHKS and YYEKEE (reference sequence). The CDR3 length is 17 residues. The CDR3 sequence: CASSNDRGGFMNTEAFF. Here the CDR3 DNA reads TGTGCCAGCAGCAACGACAGGGGGGGATTCATGAACACTGAAGCTTTCTTT.

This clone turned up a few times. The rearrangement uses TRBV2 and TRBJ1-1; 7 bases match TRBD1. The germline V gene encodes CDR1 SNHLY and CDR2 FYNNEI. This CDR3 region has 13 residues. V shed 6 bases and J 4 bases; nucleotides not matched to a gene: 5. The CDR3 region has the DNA TGTGCCAGCAGCCGGGACAGCCCCACTGAAGCTTTCTTT. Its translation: CASSRDSPTEAFF.

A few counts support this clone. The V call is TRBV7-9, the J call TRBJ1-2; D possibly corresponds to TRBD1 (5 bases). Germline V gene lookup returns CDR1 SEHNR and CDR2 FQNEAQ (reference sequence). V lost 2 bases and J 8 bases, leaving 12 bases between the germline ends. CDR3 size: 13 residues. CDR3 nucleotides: TGTGCCAGCAGCTTAAGCGGGGGAGGCGGCTACACCTTC. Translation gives CASSLSGGGGYTF.

The CDR3 spells CASSPTSGRGETQYF. CDR3 sequence (DNA): TGTGCCAGCAGTCCAACTAGCGGGAGAGGAGAGACCCAGTACTTC. The chain couples TRBV6-5 to TRBJ2-5, with 11 bases fitting TRBD2. CDR3 length: 15 amino acids. Per germline, CDR1 MNHEY and CDR2 SVGAGI. The V segment lost 5 bases and the J segment 4 bases; nucleotides outside the gene matches: 6.

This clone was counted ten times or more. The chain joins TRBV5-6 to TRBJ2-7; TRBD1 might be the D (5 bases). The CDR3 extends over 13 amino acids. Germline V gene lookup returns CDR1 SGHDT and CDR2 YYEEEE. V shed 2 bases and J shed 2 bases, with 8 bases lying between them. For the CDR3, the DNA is TGTGCCAGCAGCTTCGACAGTACCTACGAGCAGTACTTC. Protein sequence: CASSFDSTYEQYF.

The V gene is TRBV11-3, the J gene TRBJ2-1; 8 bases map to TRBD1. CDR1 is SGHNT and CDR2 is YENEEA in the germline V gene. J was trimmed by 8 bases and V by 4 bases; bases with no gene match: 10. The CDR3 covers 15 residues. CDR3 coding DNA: TGTGCCAGCAGCTCTGGACAGGGCCAAGTGGATGAGCAGTTCTTC. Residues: CASSSGQGQVDEQFF. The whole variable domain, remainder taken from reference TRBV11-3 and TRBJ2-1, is EAGVVQSPRYKIIEKKQPVAFWCNPISGHNTLYWYLQNLGQGPELLIRYENEEAVDDSQLPKDRFSAERLKGVDSTLKIQPAELGDSAVYLCASSSGQGQVDEQFFGPGTRLTVL.

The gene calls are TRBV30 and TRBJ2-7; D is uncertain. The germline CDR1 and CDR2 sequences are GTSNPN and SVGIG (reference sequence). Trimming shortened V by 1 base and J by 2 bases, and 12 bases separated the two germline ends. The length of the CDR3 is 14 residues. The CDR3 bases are TGTGCCTGGAGTGGTTATCCTTTACCCTACGAGCAGTACTTC. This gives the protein CAWSGYPLPYEQYF.

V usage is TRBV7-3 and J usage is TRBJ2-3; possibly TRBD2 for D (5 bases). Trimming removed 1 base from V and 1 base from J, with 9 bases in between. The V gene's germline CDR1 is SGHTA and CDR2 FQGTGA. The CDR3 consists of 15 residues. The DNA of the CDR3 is TGTGCCAGCAGCTTAAGTGGGAGCGGCACAGATACGCAGTATTTT. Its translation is CASSLSGSGTDTQYF.

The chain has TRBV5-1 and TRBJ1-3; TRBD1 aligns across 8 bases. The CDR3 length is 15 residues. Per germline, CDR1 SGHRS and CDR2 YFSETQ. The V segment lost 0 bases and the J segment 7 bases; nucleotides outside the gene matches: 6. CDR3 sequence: CASSLGTGNMNTIYF. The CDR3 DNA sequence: TGCGCCAGCAGCTTGGGGACAGGGAATATGAACACCATATATTTT.

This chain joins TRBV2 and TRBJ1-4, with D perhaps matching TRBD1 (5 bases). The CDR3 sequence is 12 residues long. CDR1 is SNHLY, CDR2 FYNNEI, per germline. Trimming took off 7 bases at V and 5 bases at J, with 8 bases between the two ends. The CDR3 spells CASNRGNEKLFF. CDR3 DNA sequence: TGTGCCAGCAATCGGGGGAATGAAAAACTGTTTTTT.